Detailed here is one TCR beta chain. The target antigen is unknown. The time point is: newly diagnosed GD, antithyroid drugs for less than 3 months. Making the TCR library involved RNA that had been extracted from PBMCs. V was pared by 1 base and J by 4 bases, with 8 bases between. Germline values: CDR1 LNHDA, CDR2 SQIVND (reference sequence). This CDR3 spans 15 amino acids. CDR3-region Arm-PCR and iRepertoire HTBI primers produced the TCR beta libraries. MiXCR, run by TCRdb on the multiplex PCR reads, gives a single entry per CDR3 protein. The data show 500,000 to 700,000 distinct CDR3 sequences, 16% seen once. The entry originates in a study of regulatory T cells in long-lasting Graves disease. Whole-study results and caveats: Under persistent disease, TRBV28, TRBJ1-2 and TRBJ2-5 were used preferentially. Persistent Graves' patients showed a TCR diversity that was lower than that of newly diagnosed ones. Thyroid tissue went unexamined; only peripheral blood was analyzed.

Another study also made use of these data, one on T cells in Graves' hyperthyroidism and ophthalmopathy. That source reports: No progression to ophthalmopathy during 18 months of follow-up defined stable disease.

V is TRBV19 and J is TRBJ2-6; no clear D gene. The TCR was taken from a woman aged 25 to 39 with Graves disease. Here the sequenced sample was peripheral blood mononuclear cells (PBMCs), taken at new diagnosis, from a patient treated with antithyroid drugs. The CDR3 spells CASSIGATGANVLTF. DNA for the CDR3: TGTGCCAGTAGTATAGGGGCTACCGGGGCCAACGTCCTGACTTTC.